Each of the 9 T cell receptor beta chains below was sequenced from the same sample in a study of shared clonotypes between healthy human individuals. The protocol was immunoSEQ multiplex PCR, while the TCRdb copy is restricted to in-frame clones and leaves out a portion. Of about half a million clones in the sample, about 78% were seen once. Sequencing input: PBMCs. All receptors come from a woman aged 40-49 years in good health. Some clones in this sample may be carry-over from other donors' samples.

Many counts were recorded for this clone. The V gene is TRBV6-5, the J gene TRBJ2-7; D perhaps matches TRBD2 (6 bases). V was shortened by 9 bases and J by 7 bases, with 19 bases between the two germline ends. Per germline, CDR1 MNHEY and CDR2 SVGAGI. The CDR3 has 13 amino acids. As DNA, the CDR3 is TGTGCCAGTGGTGGAGTTCGGGAGAGTGAGCAGTACTTC. It specifies CASGGVRESEQYF.

V and J are TRBV7-8 and TRBJ1-1; D ambiguous. Trimming removed 5 bases at V and 0 bases at J, with 7 bases between. CDR1 and CDR2 (germline): SGHVS, FQNEAQ. The CDR3 is 13 amino acids. The DNA of the CDR3 is TGTGCCAGCAGCGCTCAGATGAACACTGAAGCTTTCTTT. Translating gives CASSAQMNTEAFF.

This clone was counted only a few times. The gene calls are TRBV9 and TRBJ1-1, with no clear D. CDR1 is SGDLS, CDR2 YYNGEE, per germline. CDR3 size: 13 residues. Between the trimmed V and J ends, which lost 1 base and 7 bases, there was a span of 11 bases. The CDR3 spells CASSVMWGGEAFF. The DNA of the CDR3 is TGTGCCAGCAGCGTAATGTGGGGAGGTGAAGCTTTCTTT.

This chain links TRBV18 with TRBJ2-5, with D possibly matching TRBD2 (6 bases). This CDR3 spans 15 amino acids. Germline assignment: CDR1 KGHSH and CDR2 LQKENI. V dropped 3 bases and J dropped 5 bases, with 16 bases sitting between them. The CDR3 bases are TGTGCCAGCTCACCCTTTGGGAGGATGGGTGAGACCCAGTACTTC. This sequence encodes CASSPFGRMGETQYF. The full variable domain, in which reference TRBV18 and TRBJ2-5 provide the parts outside the CDR3, is NAGVMQNPRHLVRRRGQEARLRCSPMKGHSHVYWYRQLPEEGLKFMVYLQKENIIDESGMPKERFSAEFPKEGPSILRIQQVVRGDSAAYFCASSPFGRMGETQYFGPGTRLLVL.

This chain uses TRBV2 with TRBJ2-7, with 12 positions matching TRBD1. CDR1 and CDR2 (germline): SNHLY, FYNNEI. The CDR3 sequence is 14 residues long. The junction had 7 bases not matched to a gene; V was cut back by 7 bases and J by 6 bases. The chain's CDR3 is CASMAGTGGFEQYF. The CDR3, as DNA: TGTGCCAGCATGGCCGGGACAGGGGGCTTCGAGCAGTACTTC.

This clone was recorded a few times. The chain recombines TRBV5-4 with TRBJ1-2; a possible D gene is TRBD1 (6 bases). CDR1 and CDR2 from the germline V gene are SGHNT and YYREEE (reference sequence). This CDR3 contains 12 residues. The V gene lost 4 bases and the J gene lost 4 bases, with 8 bases spanning the gap. Here the CDR3 reads CASSQDSYGYTF. CDR3 DNA sequence: TGTGCCAGCAGCCAGGACAGCTATGGCTACACCTTC.

With regard to this clone: A far larger clone differs by one base, so this is likely a read error. The V and J genes are TRBV6-1 and TRBJ1-2, with 12 nucleotides matching TRBD1. CDR3 length: 12 amino acids. Germline V gene lookup returns CDR1 MNHNS and CDR2 SASEGT. V lost 8 bases, J lost 6 bases, and 1 base stayed unmatched. The CDR3 region is CASGTGGHGYTF. For the CDR3, the DNA is TGTGCCAGCGGGACAGGGGGCCATGGCTACACCTTC.

Concerning this clone itself: One junction end does not reproduce the germline sequence, and a read error may be involved. The chain links TRBV7-3 to TRBJ1-5; D is undetermined. In germline, CDR1 is SGHTA, CDR2 FQGTGA. CDR3 size: 14 residues. CDR3 residues: CAGSLGYHNQPQHF. In nucleotides, the CDR3 is TGTGCCGGCAGCTTAGGCTACCACAATCAGCCCCAGCATTTT.

This rearrangement joins TRBV10-3 to TRBJ2-1, with TRBD2 matching 8 bases. The trim removed 8 bases at V and 6 bases at J, leaving 6 bases unmatched. This CDR3 has 13 residues. CDR1 ENHRY and CDR2 SYGVKD come from the germline V gene. CDR3: CAISGTSSNEQFF. The DNA of the CDR3 is TGTGCCATCTCCGGGACTAGTTCCAATGAGCAGTTCTTC.